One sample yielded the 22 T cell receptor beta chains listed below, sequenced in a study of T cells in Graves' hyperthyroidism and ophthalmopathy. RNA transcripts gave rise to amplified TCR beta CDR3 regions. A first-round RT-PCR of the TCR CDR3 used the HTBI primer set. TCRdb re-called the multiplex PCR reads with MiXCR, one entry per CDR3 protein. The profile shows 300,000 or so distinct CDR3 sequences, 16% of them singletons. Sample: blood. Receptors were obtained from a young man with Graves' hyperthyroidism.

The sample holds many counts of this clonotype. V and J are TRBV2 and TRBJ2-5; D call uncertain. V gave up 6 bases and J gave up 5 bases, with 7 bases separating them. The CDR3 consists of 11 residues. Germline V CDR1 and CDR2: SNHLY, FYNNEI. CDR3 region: CASRPWETQYF. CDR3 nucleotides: TGTGCCAGCAGGCCGTGGGAGACCCAGTACTTC.

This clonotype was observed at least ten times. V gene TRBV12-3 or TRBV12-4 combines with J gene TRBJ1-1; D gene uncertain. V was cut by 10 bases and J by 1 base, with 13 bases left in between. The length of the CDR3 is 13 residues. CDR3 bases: TGTGCCAACGCTTTTGGGAAGAACACTGAAGCTTTCTTT. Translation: CANAFGKNTEAFF.

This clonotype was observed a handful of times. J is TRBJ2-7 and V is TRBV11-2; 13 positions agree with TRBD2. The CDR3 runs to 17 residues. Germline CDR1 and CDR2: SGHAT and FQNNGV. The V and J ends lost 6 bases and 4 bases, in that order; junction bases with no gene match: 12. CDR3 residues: CASRPGSGTSGTYEQYF. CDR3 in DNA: TGTGCCAGCAGGCCCGGATCCGGGACTAGCGGGACTTACGAGCAGTACTTC.

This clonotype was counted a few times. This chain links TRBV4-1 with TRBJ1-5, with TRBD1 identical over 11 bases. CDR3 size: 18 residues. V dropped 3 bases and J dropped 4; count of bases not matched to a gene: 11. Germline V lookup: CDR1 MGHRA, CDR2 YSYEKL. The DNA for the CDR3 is TGCGCCAGCAGCCAGAGAGGGACAGGGGGTTTGGAGAATCAGCCCCAGCATTTT. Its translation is CASSQRGTGGLENQPQHF.

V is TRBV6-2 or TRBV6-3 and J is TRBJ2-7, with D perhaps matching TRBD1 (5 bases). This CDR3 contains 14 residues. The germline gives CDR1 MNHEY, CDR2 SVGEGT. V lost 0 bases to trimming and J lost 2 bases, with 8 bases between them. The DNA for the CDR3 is TGTGCCAGCAGTTACTCGATGGGGCCCTACGAGCAGTACTTC. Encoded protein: CASSYSMGPYEQYF.

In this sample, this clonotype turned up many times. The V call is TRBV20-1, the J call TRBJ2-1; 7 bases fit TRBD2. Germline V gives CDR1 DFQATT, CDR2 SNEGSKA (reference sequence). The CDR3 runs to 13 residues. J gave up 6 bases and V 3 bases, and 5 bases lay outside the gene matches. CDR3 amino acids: CSASGRNLNEQFF. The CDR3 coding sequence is TGCAGTGCTAGCGGGAGGAACCTCAATGAGCAGTTCTTC.

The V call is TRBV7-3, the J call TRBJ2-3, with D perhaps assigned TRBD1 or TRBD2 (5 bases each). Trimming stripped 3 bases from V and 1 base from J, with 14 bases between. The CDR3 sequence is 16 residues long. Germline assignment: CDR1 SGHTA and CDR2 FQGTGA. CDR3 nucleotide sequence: TGTGCCAGCAGCTTTGGGGCAGGAGGCCGCACAGATACGCAGTATTTT. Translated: CASSFGAGGRTDTQYF.

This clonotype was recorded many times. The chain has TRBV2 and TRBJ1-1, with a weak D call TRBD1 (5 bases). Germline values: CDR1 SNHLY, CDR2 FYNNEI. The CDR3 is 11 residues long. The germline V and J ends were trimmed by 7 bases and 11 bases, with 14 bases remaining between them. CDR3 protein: CASTTGLGAFF. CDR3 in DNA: TGTGCCAGCACCACAGGCCTGGGGGCTTTCTTT.

The CDR3, as DNA: TGTGCCAGCAGCGTTGGTGGTTTTGGGGTAGCAGAGACCCAGTACTTC. Protein: CASSVGGFGVAETQYF. The rearrangement links TRBV9 to TRBJ2-5; unclear D gene. CDR1 and CDR2 from the germline V gene are SGDLS and YYNGEE. V dropped 2 bases and J dropped 4 bases, with 18 bases sitting between them. The CDR3 runs 16 residues.

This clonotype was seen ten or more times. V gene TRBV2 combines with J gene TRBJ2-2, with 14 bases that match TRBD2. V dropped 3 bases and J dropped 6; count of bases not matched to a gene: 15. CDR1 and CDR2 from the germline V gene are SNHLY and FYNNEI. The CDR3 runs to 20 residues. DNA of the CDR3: TGTGCCAGCAGTGACCCCGGGACGGTGACTAGCGGGAGGGAGGCCGGGGAGCTGTTTTTT. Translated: CASSDPGTVTSGREAGELFF.

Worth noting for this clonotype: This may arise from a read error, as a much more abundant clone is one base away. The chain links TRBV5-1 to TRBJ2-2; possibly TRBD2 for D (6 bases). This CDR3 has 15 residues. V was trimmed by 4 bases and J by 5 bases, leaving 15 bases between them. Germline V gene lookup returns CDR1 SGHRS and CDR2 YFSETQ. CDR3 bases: TGCGCCAGCAGCCGTACTAGCAGGAGGACCGGGGAGCTGTTTTTT. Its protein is CASSRTSRRTGELFF.

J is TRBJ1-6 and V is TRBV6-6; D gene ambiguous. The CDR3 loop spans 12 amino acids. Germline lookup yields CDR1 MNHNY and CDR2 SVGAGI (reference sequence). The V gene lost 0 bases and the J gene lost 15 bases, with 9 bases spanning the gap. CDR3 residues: CASSYSGEILHF. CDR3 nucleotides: TGTGCCAGCAGTTACTCCGGGGAAATCCTCCACTTT.

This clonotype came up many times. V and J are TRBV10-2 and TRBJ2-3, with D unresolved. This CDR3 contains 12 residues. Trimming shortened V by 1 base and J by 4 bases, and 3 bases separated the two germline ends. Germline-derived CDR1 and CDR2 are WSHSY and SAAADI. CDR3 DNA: TGCGCCAGCAGTGAGTGGGCAGATACGCAGTATTTT. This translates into CASSEWADTQYF.

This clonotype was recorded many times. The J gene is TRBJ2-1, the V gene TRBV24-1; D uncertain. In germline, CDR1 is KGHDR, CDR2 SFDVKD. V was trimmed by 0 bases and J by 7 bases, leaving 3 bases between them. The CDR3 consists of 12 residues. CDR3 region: CATSDLGNEQFF. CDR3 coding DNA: TGTGCCACCAGTGATTTGGGGAATGAGCAGTTCTTC.

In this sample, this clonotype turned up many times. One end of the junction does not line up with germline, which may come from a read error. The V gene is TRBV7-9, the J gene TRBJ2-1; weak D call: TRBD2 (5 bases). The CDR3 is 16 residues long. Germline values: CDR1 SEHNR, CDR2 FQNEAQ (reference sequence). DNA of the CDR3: TGTGCCAGCAGCCCCCGGCGGACTGGTTCCTCCAATGAGCAGTTCTTC. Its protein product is CASSPRRTGSSNEQFF.

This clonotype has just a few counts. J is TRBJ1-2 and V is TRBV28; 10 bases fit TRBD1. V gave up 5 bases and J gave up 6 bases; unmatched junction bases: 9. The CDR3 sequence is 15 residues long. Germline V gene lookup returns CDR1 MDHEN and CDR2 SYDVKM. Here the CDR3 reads CASSEPGQGRNGYTF. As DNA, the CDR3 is TGTGCCAGCAGTGAACCGGGACAGGGGAGGAATGGCTACACCTTC.

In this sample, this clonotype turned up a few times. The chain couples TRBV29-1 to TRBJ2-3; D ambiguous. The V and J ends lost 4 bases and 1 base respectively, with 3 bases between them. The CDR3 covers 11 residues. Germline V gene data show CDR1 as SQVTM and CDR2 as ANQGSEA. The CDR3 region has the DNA TGCAGCGTTGCCCGCACAGATACGCAGTATTTT. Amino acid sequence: CSVARTDTQYF.

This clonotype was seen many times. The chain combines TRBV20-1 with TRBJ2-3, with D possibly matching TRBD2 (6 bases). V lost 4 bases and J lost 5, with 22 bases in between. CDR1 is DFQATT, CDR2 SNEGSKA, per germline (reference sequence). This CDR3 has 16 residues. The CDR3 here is CSATTVGEVEGDTQYF. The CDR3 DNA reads TGCAGTGCTACCACCGTAGGGGAGGTCGAGGGAGATACGCAGTATTTT.

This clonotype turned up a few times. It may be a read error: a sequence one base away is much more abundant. The CDR3 bases are TGTGCCGGCAGTTTAGCAAACAGGGGGCGTGAGCAGTTCTTC. Its protein is CAGSLANRGREQFF. J is TRBJ2-1 and V is TRBV12-3 or TRBV12-4; TRBD1 agrees at 9 bases. The CDR3 is 14 amino acids.

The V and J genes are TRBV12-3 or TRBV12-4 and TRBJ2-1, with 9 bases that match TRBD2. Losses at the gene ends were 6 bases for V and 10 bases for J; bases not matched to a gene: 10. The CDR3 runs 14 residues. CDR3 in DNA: TGTGCCAGCAGCCCCACTAGCGGGTTAGGAGAGCAGTTCTTC. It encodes CASSPTSGLGEQFF.

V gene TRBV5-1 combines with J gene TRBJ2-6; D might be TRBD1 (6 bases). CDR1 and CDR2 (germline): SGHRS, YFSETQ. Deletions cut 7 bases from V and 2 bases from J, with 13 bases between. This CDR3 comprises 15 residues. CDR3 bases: TGCGCCAGCGGAGAAGGGGGTACTGGGGCCAACGTCCTGACTTTC. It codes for CASGEGGTGANVLTF.

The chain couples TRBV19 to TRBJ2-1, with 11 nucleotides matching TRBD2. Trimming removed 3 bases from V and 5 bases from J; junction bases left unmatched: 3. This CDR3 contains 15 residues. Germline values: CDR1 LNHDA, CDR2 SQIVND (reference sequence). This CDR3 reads CASSITSGRNNEQFF. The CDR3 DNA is TGTGCCAGTAGTATCACTAGCGGGAGAAACAATGAGCAGTTCTTC.